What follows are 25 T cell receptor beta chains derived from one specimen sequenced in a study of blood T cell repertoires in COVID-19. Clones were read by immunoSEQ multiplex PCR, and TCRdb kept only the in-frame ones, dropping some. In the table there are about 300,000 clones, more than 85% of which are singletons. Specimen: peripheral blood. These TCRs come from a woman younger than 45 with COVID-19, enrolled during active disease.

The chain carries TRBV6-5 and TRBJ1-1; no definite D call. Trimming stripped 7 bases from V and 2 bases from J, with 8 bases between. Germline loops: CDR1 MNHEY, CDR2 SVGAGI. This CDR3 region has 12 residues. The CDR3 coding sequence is TGTGCCAGCATTCGGAGTAACACTGAAGCTTTCTTT. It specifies CASIRSNTEAFF.

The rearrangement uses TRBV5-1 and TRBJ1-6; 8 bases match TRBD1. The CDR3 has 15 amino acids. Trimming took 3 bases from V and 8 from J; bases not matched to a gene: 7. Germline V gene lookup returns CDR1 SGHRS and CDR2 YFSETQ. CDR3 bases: TGCGCCAGCAGCTCGACAGGGGTTGTGGATTCACCCCTCCACTTT. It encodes CASSSTGVVDSPLHF.

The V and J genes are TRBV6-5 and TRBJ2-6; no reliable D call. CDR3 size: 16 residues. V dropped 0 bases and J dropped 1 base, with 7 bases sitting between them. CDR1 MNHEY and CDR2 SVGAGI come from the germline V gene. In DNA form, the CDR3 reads TGTGCCAGCAGTTACTCGATGGCTTCTGGGGCCAACGTCCTGACTTTC. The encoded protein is CASSYSMASGANVLTF.

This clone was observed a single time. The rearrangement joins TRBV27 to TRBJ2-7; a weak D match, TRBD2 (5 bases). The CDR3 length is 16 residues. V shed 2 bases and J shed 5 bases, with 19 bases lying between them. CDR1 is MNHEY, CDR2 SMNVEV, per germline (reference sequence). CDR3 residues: CASSLHRRPPLDEQYF. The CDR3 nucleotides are TGTGCCAGCAGTTTACACCGGAGGCCCCCCCTGGACGAGCAGTACTTC.

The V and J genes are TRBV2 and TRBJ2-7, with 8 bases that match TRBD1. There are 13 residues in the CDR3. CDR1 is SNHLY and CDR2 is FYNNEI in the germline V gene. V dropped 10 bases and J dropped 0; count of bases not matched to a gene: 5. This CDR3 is CATRDRPSYEQYF. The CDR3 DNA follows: TGTGCCACCCGGGACAGGCCCTCCTACGAGCAGTACTTC.

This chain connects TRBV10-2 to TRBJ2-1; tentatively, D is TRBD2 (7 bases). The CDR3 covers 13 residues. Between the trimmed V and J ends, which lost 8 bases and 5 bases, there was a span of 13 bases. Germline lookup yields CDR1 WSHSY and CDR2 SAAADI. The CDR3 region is CASASGGHNEQFF. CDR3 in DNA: TGCGCCAGCGCTTCGGGGGGCCACAATGAGCAGTTCTTC.

The CDR3, as DNA: TGTGCCACCAGCGCTAGAGTCGGACTAGCGGGAGTTAATGAGCAGTTCTTC. Translating it yields CATSARVGLAGVNEQFF. The chain employs TRBV15 and TRBJ2-1, with TRBD2 matching over 13 bases. In germline, CDR1 is LNHNV, CDR2 YYDKDF (reference sequence). Losses at the gene ends were 5 bases for V and 7 bases for J; bases not matched to a gene: 11. The CDR3 contains 17 residues.

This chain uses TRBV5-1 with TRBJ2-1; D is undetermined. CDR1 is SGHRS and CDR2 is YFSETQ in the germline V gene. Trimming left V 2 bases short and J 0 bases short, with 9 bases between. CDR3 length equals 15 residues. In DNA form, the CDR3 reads TGCGCCAGCAGCTTTACAGATTCCTCCTACAATGAGCAGTTCTTC. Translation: CASSFTDSSYNEQFF.

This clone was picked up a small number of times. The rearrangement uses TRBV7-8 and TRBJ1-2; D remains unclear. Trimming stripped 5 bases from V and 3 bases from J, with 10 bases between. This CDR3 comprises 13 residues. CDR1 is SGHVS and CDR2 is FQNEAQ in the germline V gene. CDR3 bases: TGTGCCAGCAGCCCCTCGGGATACTATGGCTACACCTTC. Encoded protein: CASSPSGYYGYTF.

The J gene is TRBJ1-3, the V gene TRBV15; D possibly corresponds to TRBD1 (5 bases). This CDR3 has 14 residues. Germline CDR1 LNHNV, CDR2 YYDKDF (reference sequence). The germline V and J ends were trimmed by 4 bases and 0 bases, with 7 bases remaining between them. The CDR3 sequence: CATSMGGSGNTIYF. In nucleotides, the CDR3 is TGTGCCACCAGCATGGGGGGCTCTGGAAACACCATATATTTT.

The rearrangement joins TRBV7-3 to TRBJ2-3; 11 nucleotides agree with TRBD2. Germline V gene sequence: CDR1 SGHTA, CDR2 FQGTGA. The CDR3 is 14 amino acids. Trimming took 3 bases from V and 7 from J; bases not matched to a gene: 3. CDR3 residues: CASSFLAGGHTQYF. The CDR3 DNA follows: TGTGCCAGCAGCTTCCTAGCGGGAGGACATACGCAGTATTTT.

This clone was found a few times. CDR3 DNA: TGTGCCAGCAGCCTAGCCAGGGGACCTATTGGCTACACCTTC. The encoded protein is CASSLARGPIGYTF. The V gene is TRBV14, the J gene TRBJ1-2, with D possibly being TRBD1 (6 bases). The germline V gene encodes CDR1 SGHDN and CDR2 FVKESK. The CDR3 length is 14 residues. The V gene lost 4 bases and the J gene lost 7 bases, with 16 bases spanning the gap.

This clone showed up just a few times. The CDR3 is CASSLLGVDIQYF. The CDR3 bases are TGTGCCAGCAGTCTCCTAGGGGTGGACATTCAGTACTTC. The gene calls are TRBV7-9 and TRBJ2-4; a weak D match, TRBD1 (5 bases). V was shortened by 6 bases and J by 8 bases, with 14 bases between the two germline ends. Germline-derived CDR1 and CDR2 are SEHNR and FQNEAQ (reference sequence). This CDR3 is 13 amino acids long.

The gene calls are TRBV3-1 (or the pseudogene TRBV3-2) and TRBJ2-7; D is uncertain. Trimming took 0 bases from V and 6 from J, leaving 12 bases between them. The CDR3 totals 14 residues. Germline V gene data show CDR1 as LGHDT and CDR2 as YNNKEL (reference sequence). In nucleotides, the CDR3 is TGTGCCAGCAGCCAAGATTCCACGAGTAGCGAGCAGTACTTC. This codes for CASSQDSTSSEQYF.

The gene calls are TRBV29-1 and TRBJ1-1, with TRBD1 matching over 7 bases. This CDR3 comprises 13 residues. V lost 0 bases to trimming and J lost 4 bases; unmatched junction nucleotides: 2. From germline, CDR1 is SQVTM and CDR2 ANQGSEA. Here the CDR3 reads CSVEEGGGTEAFF. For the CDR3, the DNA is TGCAGCGTTGAAGAAGGGGGCGGCACTGAAGCTTTCTTT.

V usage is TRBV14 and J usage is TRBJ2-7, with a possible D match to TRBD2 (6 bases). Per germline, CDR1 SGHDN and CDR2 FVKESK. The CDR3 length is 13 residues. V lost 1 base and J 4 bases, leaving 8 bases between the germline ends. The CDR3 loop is CASSQVAGYEQYF. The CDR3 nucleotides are TGTGCCAGCAGCCAAGTCGCGGGGTACGAGCAGTACTTC.

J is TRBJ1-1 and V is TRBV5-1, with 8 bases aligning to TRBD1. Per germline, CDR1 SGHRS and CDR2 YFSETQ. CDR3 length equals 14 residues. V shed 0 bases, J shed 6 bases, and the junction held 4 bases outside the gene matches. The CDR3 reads CASSLDRGLSEAFF. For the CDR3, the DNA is TGCGCCAGCAGCTTGGACAGGGGGTTATCTGAAGCTTTCTTT.

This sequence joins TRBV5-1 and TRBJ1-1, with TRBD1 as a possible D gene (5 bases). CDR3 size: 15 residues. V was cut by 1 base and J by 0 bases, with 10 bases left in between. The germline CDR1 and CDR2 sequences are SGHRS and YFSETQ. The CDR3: CASSLSGGMNTEAFF. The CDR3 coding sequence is TGCGCCAGCAGCTTGAGTGGGGGGATGAACACTGAAGCTTTCTTT.

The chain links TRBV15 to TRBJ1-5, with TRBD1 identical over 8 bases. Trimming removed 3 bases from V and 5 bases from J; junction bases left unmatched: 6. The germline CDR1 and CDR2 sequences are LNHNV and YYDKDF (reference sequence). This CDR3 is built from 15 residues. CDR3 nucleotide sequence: TGTGCCACCAGCAGTGGCAGGGGGCGAGATCAGCCCCAGCATTTT. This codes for CATSSGRGRDQPQHF.

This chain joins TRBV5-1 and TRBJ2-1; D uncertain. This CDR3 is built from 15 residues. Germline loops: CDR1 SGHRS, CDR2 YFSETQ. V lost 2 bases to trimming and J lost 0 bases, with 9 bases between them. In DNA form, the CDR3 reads TGCGCCAGCAGCTTCGAGGCTAGCTCCTACAATGAGCAGTTCTTC. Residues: CASSFEASSYNEQFF.

In DNA form, the CDR3 reads TGTGCCAGCAGCTTAGGTGGGAGGGACCCCTACGAGCAGTACTTC. Translation gives CASSLGGRDPYEQYF. This chain links TRBV7-9 with TRBJ2-7, with 7 bases matching TRBD2. V shed 1 base and J 2 bases; nucleotides not matched to a gene: 5. CDR1 SEHNR and CDR2 FQNEAQ come from the germline V gene (reference sequence). The CDR3 is 15 amino acids.

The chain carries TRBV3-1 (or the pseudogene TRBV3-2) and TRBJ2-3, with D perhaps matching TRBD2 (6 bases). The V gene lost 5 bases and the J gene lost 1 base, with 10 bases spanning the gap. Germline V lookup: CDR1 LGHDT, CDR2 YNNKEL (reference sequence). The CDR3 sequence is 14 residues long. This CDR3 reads CASSSGEGTDTQYF. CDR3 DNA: TGTGCCAGCAGCTCGGGAGAGGGCACAGATACGCAGTATTTT.

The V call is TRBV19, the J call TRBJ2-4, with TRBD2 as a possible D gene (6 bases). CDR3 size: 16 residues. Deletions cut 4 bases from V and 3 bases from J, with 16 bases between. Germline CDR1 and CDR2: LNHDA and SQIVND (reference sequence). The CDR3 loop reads CASSTRAAEGKNIQYF. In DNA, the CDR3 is TGTGCCAGTAGTACCCGGGCGGCGGAGGGCAAAAACATTCAGTACTTC.

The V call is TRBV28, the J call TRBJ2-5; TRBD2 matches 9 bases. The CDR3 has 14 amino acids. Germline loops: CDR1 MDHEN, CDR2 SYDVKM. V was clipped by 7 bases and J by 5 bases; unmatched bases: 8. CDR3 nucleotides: TGTGCCAGCACAGGTAGCGGGAGAGGGGAGACCCAGTACTTC. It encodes CASTGSGRGETQYF.

CDR3 in amino acids: CASTPAGAQYSGANVLTF. CDR3 sequence (DNA): TGTGCCAGCACCCCCGCAGGGGCCCAATACTCTGGGGCCAACGTCCTGACTTTC. This chain uses TRBV28 with TRBJ2-6; D may be TRBD1 (6 bases). In germline, CDR1 is MDHEN, CDR2 SYDVKM. Trimming removed 7 bases from V and 0 bases from J, with 19 bases in between. CDR3 length: 18 residues.